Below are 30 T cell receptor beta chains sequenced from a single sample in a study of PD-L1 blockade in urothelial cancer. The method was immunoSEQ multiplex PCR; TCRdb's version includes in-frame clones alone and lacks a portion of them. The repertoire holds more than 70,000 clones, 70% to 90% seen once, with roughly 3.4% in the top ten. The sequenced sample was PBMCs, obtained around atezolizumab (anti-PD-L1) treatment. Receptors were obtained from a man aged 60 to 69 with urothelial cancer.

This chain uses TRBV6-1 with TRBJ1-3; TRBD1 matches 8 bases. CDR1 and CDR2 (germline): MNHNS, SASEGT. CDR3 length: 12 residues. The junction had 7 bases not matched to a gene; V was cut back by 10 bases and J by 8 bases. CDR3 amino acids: CATHRGEYTIYF. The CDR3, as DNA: TGTGCCACCCACAGGGGGGAGTACACCATATATTTT.

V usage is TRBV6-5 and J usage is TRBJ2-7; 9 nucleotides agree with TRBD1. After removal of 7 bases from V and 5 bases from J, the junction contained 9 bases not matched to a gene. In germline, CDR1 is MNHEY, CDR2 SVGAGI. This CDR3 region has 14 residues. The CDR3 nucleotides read TGTGCCAGCAAGGTCGACAGGGGGGGAAACGAGCAGTACTTC. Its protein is CASKVDRGGNEQYF.

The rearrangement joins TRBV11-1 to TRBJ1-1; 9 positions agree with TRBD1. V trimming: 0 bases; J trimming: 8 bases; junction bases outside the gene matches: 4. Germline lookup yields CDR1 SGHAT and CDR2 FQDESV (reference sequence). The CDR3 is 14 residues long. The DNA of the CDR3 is TGTGCCAGCAGCTTAGCTTTACAGGGGGCGGAAGCTTTCTTT. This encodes CASSLALQGAEAFF.

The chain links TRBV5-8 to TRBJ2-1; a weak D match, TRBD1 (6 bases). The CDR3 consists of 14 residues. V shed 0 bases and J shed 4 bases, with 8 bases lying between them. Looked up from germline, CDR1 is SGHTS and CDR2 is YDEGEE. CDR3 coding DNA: TGTGCCAGCAGCTTGGGACAGGCGTACAATGAGCAGTTCTTC. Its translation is CASSLGQAYNEQFF.

The CDR3 loop reads CAIRGQGNEKLFF. DNA for the CDR3: TGTGCCATCAGGGGACAGGGGAATGAAAAACTGTTTTTT. The chain couples TRBV10-3 to TRBJ1-4, with TRBD1 identical over 10 bases. Trimming cost V 6 bases and J 5 bases; bases outside gene matches: 0. The CDR3 runs 13 residues. Germline CDR1 is ENHRY and CDR2 is SYGVKD.

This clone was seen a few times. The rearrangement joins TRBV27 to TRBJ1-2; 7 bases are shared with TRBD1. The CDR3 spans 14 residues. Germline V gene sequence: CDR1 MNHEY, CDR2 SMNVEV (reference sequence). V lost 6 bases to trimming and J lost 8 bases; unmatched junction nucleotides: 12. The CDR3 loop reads CASRLTGASSGYTF. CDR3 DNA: TGTGCCAGCAGACTAACAGGGGCTTCGTCCGGCTACACCTTC.

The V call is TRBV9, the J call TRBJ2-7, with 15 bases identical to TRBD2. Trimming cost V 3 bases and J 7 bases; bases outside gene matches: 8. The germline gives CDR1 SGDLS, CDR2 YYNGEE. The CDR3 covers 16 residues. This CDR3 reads CASSGGLAGGPGEQYF. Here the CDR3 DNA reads TGTGCCAGCAGCGGTGGACTAGCGGGAGGGCCAGGAGAGCAGTACTTC.

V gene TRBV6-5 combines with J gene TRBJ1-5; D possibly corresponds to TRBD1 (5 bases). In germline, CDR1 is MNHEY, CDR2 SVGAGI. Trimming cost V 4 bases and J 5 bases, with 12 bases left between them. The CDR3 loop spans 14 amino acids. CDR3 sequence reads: CASSLDWGDQPQHF. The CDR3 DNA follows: TGTGCCAGCAGTTTGGACTGGGGGGATCAGCCCCAGCATTTT.

The CDR3 DNA follows: TGTGCCAGCAGTTACGGGACATCCAACGAAAAACTGTTTTTT. Translated, it gives CASSYGTSNEKLFF. J is TRBJ1-4 and V is TRBV6-5, with D possibly being TRBD1 (6 bases). The CDR3 is made up of 14 amino acids. V gave up 2 bases and J gave up 8 bases, with 12 bases separating them. Germline-derived CDR1 and CDR2 are MNHEY and SVGAGI.

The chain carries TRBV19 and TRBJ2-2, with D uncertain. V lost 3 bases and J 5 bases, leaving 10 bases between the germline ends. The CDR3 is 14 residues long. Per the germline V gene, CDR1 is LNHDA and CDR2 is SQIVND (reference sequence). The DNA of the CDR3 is TGTGCCAGTAGTATTGGTAGCATTACCGGGGAGCTGTTTTTT. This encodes CASSIGSITGELFF.

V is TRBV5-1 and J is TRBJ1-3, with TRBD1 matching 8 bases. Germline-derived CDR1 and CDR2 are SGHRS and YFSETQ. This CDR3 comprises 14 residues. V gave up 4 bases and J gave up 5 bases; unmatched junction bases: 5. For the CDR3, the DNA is TGCGCCAGCAGCGAACAGGGGGGTAGAAACACCATATATTTT. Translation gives CASSEQGGRNTIYF.

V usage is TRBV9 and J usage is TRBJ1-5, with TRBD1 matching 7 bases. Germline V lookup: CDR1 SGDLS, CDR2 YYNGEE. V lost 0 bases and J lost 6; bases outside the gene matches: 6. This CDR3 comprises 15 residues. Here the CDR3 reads CASSVGQGMGQPQHF. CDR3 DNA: TGTGCCAGCAGCGTAGGACAGGGTATGGGTCAGCCCCAGCATTTT. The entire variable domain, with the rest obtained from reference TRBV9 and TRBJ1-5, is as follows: DSGVTQTPKHLITATGQRVTLRCSPRSGDLSVYWYQQSLDQGLQFLIQYYNGEERAKGNILERFSAQQFPDLHSELNLSSLELGDSALYFCASSVGQGMGQPQHFGDGTRLSIL.

CDR3 coding DNA: TGTGCCACCCAGAGGGGGATTAGCTCTAATGAAAAACTGTTTTTT. It yields the protein CATQRGISSNEKLFF. The gene calls are TRBV6-1 and TRBJ1-4; TRBD1 is a possible D gene (6 bases). From germline, CDR1 is MNHNS and CDR2 SASEGT. This CDR3 spans 15 amino acids. The V end lost 10 bases, the J end lost 3 bases, and 18 bases lay between the germline ends.

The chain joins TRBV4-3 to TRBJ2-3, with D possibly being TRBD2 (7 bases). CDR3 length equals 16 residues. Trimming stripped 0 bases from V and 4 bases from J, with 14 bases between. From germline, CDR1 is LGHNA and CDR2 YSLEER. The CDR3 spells CASSQESGRGSDTQYF. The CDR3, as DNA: TGCGCCAGCAGCCAAGAAAGTGGGAGGGGGTCAGATACGCAGTATTTT.

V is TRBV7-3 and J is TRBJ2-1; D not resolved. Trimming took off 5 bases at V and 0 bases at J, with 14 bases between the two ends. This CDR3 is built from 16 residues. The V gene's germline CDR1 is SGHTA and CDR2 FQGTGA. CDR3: CASSPQVGLSYNEQFF. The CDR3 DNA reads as TGTGCCAGCAGCCCCCAGGTAGGCCTCTCCTACAATGAGCAGTTCTTC.

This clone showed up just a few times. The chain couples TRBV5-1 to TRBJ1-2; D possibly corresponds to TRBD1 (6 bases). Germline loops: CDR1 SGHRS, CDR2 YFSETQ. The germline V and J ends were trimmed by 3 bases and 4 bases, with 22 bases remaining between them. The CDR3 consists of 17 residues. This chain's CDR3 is CASSSGGGRPPSYGYTF. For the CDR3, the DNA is TGCGCCAGCAGCTCGGGGGGGGGCAGGCCACCATCCTATGGCTACACCTTC.

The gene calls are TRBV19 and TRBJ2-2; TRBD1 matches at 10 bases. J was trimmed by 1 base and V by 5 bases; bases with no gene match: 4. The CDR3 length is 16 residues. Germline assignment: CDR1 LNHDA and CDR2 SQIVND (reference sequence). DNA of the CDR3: TGTGCCAGTAGTTACGACAGGGGGCGGAACACCGGGGAGCTGTTTTTT. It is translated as CASSYDRGRNTGELFF.

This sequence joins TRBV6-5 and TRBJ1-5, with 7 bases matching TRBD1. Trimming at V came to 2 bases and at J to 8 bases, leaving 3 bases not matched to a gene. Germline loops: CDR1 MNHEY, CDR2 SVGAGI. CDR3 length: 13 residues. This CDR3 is CASSYDRVKPQHF. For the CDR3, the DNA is TGTGCCAGCAGTTACGACAGGGTTAAGCCCCAGCATTTT.

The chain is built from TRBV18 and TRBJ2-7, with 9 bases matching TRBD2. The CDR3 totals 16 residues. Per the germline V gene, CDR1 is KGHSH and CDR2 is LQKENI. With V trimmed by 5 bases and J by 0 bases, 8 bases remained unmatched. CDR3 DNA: TGTGCCAGCTCATTCGCGGGGGGGTCCCCCTCCTACGAGCAGTACTTC. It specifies CASSFAGGSPSYEQYF.

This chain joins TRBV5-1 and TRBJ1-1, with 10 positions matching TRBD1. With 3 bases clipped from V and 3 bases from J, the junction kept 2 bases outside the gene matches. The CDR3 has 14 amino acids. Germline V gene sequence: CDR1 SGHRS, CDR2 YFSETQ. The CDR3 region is CASSYGQGDTEAFF. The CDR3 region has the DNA TGCGCCAGCAGCTACGGACAGGGGGACACTGAAGCTTTCTTT. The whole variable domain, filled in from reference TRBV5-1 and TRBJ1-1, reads KAGVTQTPRYLIKTRGQQVTLSCSPISGHRSVSWYQQTPGQGLQFLFEYFSETQRNKGNFPGRFSGRQFSNSRSEMNVSTLELGDSALYLCASSYGQGDTEAFFGQGTRLTVV.

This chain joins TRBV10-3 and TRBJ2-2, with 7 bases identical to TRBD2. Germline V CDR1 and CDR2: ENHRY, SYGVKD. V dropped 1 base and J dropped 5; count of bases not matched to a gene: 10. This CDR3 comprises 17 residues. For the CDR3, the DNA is TGTGCCATCAGTGAGTTCGGGACTAACCCGAGGACCGGGGAGCTGTTTTTT. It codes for CAISEFGTNPRTGELFF.

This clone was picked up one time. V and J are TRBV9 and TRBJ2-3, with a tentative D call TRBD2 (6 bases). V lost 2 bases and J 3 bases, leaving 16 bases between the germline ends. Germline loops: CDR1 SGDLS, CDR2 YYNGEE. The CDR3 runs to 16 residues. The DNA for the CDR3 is TGTGCCAGCAGCGTGGCAGGGACGGGGGTAACAGATACGCAGTATTTT. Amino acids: CASSVAGTGVTDTQYF.

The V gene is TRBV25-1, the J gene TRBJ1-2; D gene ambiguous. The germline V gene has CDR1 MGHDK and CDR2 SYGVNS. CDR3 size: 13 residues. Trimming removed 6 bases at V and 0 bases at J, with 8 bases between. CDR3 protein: CASRHTTNYGYTF. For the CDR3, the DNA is TGTGCCAGCAGGCACACTACTAACTATGGCTACACCTTC.

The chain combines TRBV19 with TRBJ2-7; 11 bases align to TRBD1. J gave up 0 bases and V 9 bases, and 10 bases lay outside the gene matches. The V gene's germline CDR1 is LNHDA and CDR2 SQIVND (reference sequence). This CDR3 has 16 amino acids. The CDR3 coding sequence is TGTGCCAGCCAAAGGACAGGGGGCTTGAGCTCCTACGAGCAGTACTTC. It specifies CASQRTGGLSSYEQYF.

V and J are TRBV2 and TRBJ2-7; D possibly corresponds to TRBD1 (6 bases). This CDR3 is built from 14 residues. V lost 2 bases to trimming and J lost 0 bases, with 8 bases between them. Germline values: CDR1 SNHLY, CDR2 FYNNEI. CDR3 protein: CASSEQGSSYEQYF. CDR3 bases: TGTGCCAGCAGTGAACAGGGGAGCTCCTACGAGCAGTACTTC.

The CDR3 DNA is TGTGCCATCAGTTCGGACGAAAGCGGTTCACCCCTCCACTTT. Residues: CAISSDESGSPLHF. The rearrangement joins TRBV10-3 to TRBJ1-6, with unresolved D. V lost 5 bases and J lost 9, with 14 bases in between. Germline V lookup: CDR1 ENHRY, CDR2 SYGVKD. The CDR3 is 14 residues long.

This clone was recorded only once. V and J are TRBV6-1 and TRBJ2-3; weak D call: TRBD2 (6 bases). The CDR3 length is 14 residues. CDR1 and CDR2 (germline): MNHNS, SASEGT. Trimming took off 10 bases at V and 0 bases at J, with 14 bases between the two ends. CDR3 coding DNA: TGTGCCATCACCATCGGGGGTAGCACAGATACGCAGTATTTT. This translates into CAITIGGSTDTQYF.

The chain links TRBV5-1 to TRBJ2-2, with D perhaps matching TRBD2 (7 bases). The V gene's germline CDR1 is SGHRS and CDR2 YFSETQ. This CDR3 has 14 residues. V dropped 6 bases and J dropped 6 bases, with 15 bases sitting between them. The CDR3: CASTAHGGPGELFF. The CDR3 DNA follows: TGCGCCAGCACCGCCCACGGGGGGCCCGGGGAGCTGTTTTTT. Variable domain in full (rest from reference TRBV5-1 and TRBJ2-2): KAGVTQTPRYLIKTRGQQVTLSCSPISGHRSVSWYQQTPGQGLQFLFEYFSETQRNKGNFPGRFSGRQFSNSRSEMNVSTLELGDSALYLCASTAHGGPGELFFGEGSRLTVL.

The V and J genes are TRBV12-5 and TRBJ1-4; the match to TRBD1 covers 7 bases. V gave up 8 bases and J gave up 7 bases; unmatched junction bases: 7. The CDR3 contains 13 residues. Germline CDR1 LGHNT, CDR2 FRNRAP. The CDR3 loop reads CASLRDRGEKLFF. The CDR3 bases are TGTGCTAGTTTACGGGACAGAGGTGAAAAACTGTTTTTT.

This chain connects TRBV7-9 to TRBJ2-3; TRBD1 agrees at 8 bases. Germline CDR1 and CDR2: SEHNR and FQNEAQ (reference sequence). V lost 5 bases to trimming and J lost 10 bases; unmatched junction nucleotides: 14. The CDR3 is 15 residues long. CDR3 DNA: TGTGCCAGCAGCCATAAATACCCTGACAGGGGTGCGCAGTATTTT. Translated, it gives CASSHKYPDRGAQYF.